This is a list of T cell receptor beta chains from one sample in a study of cytomegalovirus exposure and HLA in healthy donors. Using immunoSEQ multiplex PCR, the repertoire was profiled, and TCRdb retains in-frame clones only, with some absent. The sample comprises fewer than 200,000 clones, over 75% of which are singletons, and 0.2% to 0.3% rests with the top ten. The specimen sequenced was PBMCs. These receptors were collected from a girl less than two years old in good health and CMV-seronegative. Each CDR3 is given with its conserved first and last residue. Fields, in order: clone size, V gene, J gene, D gene, CDR3 protein, CDR3 DNA. A D gene is named only where the DNA matches it firmly. Size tells how often a clone was seen (once, few, many) or the class of an expanded clone, and some rows leave it out.

>few|TRBV7-8|TRBJ1-1|NA
CASSPRQDTEAFF
TGTGCCAGCAGCCCTCGGCAGGACACTGAAGCTTTCTTT
>once|TRBV7-9|TRBJ2-5|TRBD2
CASTGGGKETQYF
TGTGCCAGCACTGGGGGAGGGAAAGAGACCCAGTACTTC
>NA|TRBV5-6|TRBJ2-1|TRBD2
CASSLRGGGYNEQFF
TGTGCCAGCAGCTTGCGGGGGGGAGGGTACAATGAGCAGTTCTTC
>NA|TRBV2|TRBJ1-2|TRBD1
CASIRTGFGYTF
TGTGCCAGCATAAGGACAGGGTTCGGCTACACCTTC
>NA|TRBV27|TRBJ2-1|TRBD2
CASSGLAQGGLYNEQFF
TGTGCCAGCAGCGGACTAGCGCAGGGGGGCCTCTACAATGAGCAGTTCTTC
>NA|TRBV7-2|TRBJ2-4|NA
CASSLVTPVRNIQYF
TGTGCCAGCAGCTTAGTTACCCCTGTTAGAAACATTCAGTACTTC
>NA|TRBV6-1|TRBJ2-7|TRBD2
CASSDGPYVAGGSRYEQYF
TGTGCCAGCAGTGATGGCCCCTATGTAGCGGGAGGGTCTCGCTACGAGCAGTACTTC
>NA|TRBV27|TRBJ1-1|NA
CASSPRGNTEAFF
TGTGCCAGCAGTCCCAGGGGAAACACTGAAGCTTTCTTT
>NA|TRBV19|TRBJ1-2|TRBD1
CASSITRDSYGYTF
TGTGCCAGTAGTATCACAAGGGACAGTTATGGCTACACCTTC
>few|TRBV6-5|TRBJ1-4|TRBD1
CASRDREKLFF
TGTGCCAGCAGGGACAGGGAAAAACTGTTTTTT
>NA|TRBV30|TRBJ2-2|NA
CAWSRGRWRSANTGELFF
TGTGCCTGGAGCCGGGGAAGGTGGCGGAGCGCGAACACCGGGGAGCTGTTTTTT
>NA|TRBV6-1|TRBJ1-2|NA
CASSEGNREWVYGYTF
TGTGCCAGCAGTGAAGGAAACAGGGAGTGGGTCTATGGCTACACCTTC
>NA|TRBV27|TRBJ2-7|TRBD2
CASSPQTGRRNEQYF
TGTGCCAGCAGTCCCCAGACCGGGAGGAGAAACGAGCAGTACTTC
>NA|TRBV30|TRBJ1-2|NA
CAWGFEDWSNYGYTF
TGTGCCTGGGGATTCGAGGACTGGTCCAACTATGGCTACACCTTC
>NA|TRBV7-6|TRBJ2-5|TRBD2
CASKSGRAFWETQYF
TGTGCCAGCAAAAGCGGGAGGGCGTTTTGGGAGACCCAGTACTTC
>NA|TRBV6-6|TRBJ2-7|NA
CASISNSYEQYF
TGTGCCAGCATTTCTAACTCCTACGAGCAGTACTTC
>NA|TRBV18|TRBJ2-7|TRBD2
CASSPRGGFRDYEQYF
TGTGCCAGCTCCCCACGGGGGGGTTTTAGAGACTACGAGCAGTACTTC
>NA|TRBV27|TRBJ1-6|NA
CASSLSSTGSLHF
TGTGCCAGCAGTTTATCCTCAACGGGATCCCTCCACTTT
>few|TRBV19|TRBJ1-2|NA
CASSITQDAYGYTF
TGTGCCAGTAGTATAACGCAGGATGCCTATGGCTACACCTTC
>once|TRBV27|TRBJ2-2|TRBD2
CASSLSTLAGEGGGSTGELFF
TGTGCCAGCAGTTTATCGACTCTAGCGGGAGAAGGAGGGGGGAGCACCGGGGAGCTGTTTTTT
>few|TRBV4-1|TRBJ2-7|TRBD2
CASSQVALAGGFAYEQYF
TGCGCCAGCAGCCAAGTTGCGCTAGCGGGGGGGTTCGCCTACGAGCAGTACTTC
>NA|TRBV9|TRBJ1-2|NA
CASSSKDSPSGYTF
TGTGCCAGCAGCTCAAAGGACAGCCCCAGCGGCTACACCTTC
>NA|TRBV6-1|TRBJ1-5|NA
CASSEAMSSNQPQHF
TGTGCCAGCAGTGAAGCCATGAGTAGCAATCAGCCCCAGCATTTT
>NA|TRBV7-6|TRBJ1-5|TRBD1
CASSYGTGRTSNQPQHF
TGTGCCAGCAGCTACGGGACAGGGCGTACAAGCAATCAGCCCCAGCATTTT
>NA|TRBV5-1|TRBJ2-7|NA
CASSPSPEENYEQYF
TGCGCCAGCAGCCCCTCCCCGGAGGAAAACTACGAGCAGTACTTC